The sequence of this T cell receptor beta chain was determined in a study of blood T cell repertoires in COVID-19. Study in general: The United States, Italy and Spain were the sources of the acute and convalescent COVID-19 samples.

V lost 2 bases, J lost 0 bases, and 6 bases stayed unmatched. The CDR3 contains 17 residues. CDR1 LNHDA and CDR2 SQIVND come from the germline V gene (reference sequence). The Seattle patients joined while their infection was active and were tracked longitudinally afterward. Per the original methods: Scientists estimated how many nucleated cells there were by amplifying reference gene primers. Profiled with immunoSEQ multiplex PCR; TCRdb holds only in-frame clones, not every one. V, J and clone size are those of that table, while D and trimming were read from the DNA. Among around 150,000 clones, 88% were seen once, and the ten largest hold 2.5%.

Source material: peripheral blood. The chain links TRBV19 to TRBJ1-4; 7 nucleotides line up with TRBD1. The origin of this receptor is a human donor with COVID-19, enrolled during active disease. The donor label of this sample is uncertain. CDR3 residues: CASSIRDRPATNEKLFF. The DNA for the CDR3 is TGTGCCAGTAGTATACGGGACAGACCTGCAACTAATGAAAAACTGTTTTTT. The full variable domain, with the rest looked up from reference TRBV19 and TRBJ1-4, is DGGITQSPKYLFRKEGQNVTLSCEQNLNHDAMYWYRQDPGQGLRLIYYSQIVNDFQKGDIAEGYSVSREKKESFPLTVTSAQKNPTAFYLCASSIRDRPATNEKLFFGSGTQLSVL.